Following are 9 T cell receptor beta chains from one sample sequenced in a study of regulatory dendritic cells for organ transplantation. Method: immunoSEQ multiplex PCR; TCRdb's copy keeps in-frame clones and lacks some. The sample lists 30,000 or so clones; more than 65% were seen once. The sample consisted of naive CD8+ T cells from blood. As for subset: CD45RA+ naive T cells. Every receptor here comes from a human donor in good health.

CDR3 amino acids: CASSNGAGHGEKLFF. As DNA, the CDR3 is TGTGCCAGCAGCAACGGCGCAGGCCATGGGGAAAAACTGTTTTTT. V is TRBV21-1 and J is TRBJ1-4; TRBD1 was called by the table and not checked on the DNA. TRBV21-1 is given as a pseudogene. This CDR3 region has 15 residues.

CDR3 sequence (DNA): TGTGCCAGCAGCTTAGGGAGCGGGGGGGCTACCGGGGAGCTGTTTTTT. This codes for CASSLGSGGATGELFF. V is TRBV7-2 and J is TRBJ2-2, with 10 nucleotides matching TRBD2. Germline trimming cut 1 base from V and 5 bases from J; bases unmatched to any gene: 4. CDR1 is SGHTA and CDR2 is FQGNSA in the germline V gene. The CDR3 runs to 16 residues. The full variable domain, in which reference TRBV7-2 and TRBJ2-2 provide the parts outside the CDR3, is GAGVSQSPSNKVTEKGKDVELRCDPISGHTALYWYRQSLGQGLEFLIYFQGNSAPDKSGLPSDRFSAERTGGSVSTLTIQRTQQEDSAVYLCASSLGSGGATGELFFGEGSRLTVL.

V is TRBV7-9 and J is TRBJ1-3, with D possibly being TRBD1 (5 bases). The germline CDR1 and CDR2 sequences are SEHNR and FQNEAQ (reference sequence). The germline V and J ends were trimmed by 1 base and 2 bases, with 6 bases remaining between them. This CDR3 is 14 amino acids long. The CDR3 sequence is CASSLGGAGNTIYF. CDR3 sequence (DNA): TGTGCCAGCAGCTTAGGGGGGGCTGGAAACACCATATATTTT.

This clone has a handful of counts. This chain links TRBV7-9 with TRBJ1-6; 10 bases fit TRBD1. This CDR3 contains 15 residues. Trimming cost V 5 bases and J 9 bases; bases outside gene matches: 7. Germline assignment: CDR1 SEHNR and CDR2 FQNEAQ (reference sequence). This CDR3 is CASSVRQGASSPLHF. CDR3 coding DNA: TGTGCCAGCAGCGTTCGACAGGGGGCGAGTTCACCCCTCCACTTT.

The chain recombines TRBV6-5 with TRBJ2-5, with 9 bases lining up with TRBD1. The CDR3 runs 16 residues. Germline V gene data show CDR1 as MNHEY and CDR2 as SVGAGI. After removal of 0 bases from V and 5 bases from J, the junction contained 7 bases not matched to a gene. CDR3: CASSYSYRGRGETQYF. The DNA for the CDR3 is TGTGCCAGCAGTTACTCTTACAGGGGGCGTGGGGAGACCCAGTACTTC.

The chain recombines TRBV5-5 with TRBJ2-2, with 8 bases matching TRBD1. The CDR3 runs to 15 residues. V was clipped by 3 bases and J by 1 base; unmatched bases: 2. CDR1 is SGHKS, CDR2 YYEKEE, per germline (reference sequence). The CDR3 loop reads CASSYGQGNTGELFF. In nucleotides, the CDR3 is TGTGCCAGCAGCTATGGACAGGGGAACACCGGGGAGCTGTTTTTT.

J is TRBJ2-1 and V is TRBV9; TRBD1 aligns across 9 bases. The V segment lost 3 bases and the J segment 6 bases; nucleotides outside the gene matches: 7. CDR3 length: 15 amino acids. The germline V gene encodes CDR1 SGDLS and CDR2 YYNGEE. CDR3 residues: CASSGPGQGINEQFF. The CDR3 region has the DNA TGTGCCAGCAGCGGACCGGGACAGGGTATCAATGAGCAGTTCTTC. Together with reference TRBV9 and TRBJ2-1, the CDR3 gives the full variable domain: DSGVTQTPKHLITATGQRVTLRCSPRSGDLSVYWYQQSLDQGLQFLIQYYNGEERAKGNILERFSAQQFPDLHSELNLSSLELGDSALYFCASSGPGQGINEQFFGPGTRLTVL.

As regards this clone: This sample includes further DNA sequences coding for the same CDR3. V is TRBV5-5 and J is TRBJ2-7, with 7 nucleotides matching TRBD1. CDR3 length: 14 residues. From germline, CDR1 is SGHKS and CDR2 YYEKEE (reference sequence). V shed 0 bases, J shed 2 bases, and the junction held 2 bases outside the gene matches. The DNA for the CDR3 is TGTGCCAGCAGCTTGGCGCAGGGGGCCTACGAGCAGTACTTC. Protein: CASSLAQGAYEQYF.

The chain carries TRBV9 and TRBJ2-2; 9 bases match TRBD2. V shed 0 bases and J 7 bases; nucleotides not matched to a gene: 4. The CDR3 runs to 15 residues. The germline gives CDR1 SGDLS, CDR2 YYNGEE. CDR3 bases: TGTGCCAGCAGCGTAGGGGGACTAGCTGTCGGGGAGCTGTTTTTT. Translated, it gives CASSVGGLAVGELFF.